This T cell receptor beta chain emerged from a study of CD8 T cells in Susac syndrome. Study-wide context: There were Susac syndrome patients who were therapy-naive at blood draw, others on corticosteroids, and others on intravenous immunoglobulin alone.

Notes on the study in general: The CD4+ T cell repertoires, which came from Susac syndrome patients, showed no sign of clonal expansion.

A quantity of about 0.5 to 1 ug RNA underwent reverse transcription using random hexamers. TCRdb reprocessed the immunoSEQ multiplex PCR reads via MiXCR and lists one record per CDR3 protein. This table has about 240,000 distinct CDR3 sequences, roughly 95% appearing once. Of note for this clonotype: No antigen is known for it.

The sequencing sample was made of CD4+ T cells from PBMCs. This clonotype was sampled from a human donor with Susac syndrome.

CDR3 residues: CASSLRQGAQSYEQYF. For the CDR3, the DNA is TGCGCCAGCAGCTTGAGGCAGGGGGCGCAATCCTACGAGCAGTACTTC. The V gene is TRBV5-1, the J gene TRBJ2-7; 8 bases line up with TRBD1. This CDR3 region has 16 residues. In germline, CDR1 is SGHRS, CDR2 YFSETQ. The J segment lost 1 base and the V segment lost 1 base, leaving 7 bases of the junction unmatched.